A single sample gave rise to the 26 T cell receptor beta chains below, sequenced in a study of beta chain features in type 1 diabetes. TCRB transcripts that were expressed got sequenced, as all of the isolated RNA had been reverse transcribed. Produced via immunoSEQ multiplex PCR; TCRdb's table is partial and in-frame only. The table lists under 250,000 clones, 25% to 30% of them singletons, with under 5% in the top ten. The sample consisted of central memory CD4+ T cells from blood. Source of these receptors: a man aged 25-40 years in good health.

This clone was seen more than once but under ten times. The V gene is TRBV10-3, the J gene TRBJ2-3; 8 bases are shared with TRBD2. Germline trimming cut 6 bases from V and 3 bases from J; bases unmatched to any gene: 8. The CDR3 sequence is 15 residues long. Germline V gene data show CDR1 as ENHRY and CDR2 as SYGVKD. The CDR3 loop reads CAISAGPGGTDTQYF. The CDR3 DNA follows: TGTGCCATCAGCGCCGGGCCGGGGGGGACAGATACGCAGTATTTT.

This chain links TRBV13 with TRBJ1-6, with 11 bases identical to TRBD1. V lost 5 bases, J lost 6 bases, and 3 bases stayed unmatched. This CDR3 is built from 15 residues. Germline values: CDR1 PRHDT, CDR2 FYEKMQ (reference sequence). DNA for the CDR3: TGTGCCAGCAGCCAGGACAGGGGGCGTAATTCACCCCTCCACTTT. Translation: CASSQDRGRNSPLHF.

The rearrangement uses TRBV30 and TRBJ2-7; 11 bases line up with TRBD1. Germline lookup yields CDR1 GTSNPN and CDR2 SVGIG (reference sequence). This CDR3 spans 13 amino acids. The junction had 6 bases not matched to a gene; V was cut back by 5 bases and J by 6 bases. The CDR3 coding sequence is TGTGCCTGGGAACTCGGGACAGGGGGCGAGCAGTACTTC. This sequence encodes CAWELGTGGEQYF.

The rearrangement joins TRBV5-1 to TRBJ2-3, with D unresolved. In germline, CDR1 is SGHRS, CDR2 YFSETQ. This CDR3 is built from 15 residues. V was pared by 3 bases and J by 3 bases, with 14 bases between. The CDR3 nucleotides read TGCGCCAGCAGCTCCTCAACAGCCGGGACAGATACGCAGTATTTT. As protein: CASSSSTAGTDTQYF.

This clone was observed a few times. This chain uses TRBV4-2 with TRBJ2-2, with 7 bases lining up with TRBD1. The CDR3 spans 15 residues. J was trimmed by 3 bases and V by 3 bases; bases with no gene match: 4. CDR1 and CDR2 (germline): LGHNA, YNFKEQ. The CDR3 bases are TGTGCCAGCAGCCAGGGGACAGACGACACCGGGGAGCTGTTTTTT. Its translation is CASSQGTDDTGELFF.

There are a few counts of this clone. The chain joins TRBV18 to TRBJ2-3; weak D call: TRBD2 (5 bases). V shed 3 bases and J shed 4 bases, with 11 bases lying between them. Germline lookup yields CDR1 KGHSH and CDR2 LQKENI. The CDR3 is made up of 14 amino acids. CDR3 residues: CASSPNPGADTQYF. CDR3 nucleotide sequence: TGTGCCAGCTCACCTAACCCCGGGGCAGATACGCAGTATTTT.

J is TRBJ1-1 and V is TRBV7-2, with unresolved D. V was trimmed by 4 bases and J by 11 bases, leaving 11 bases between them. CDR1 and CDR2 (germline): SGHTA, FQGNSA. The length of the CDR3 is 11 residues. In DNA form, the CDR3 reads TGTGCCAGCAGCTACTCCACCACCGCTTTCTTT. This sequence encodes CASSYSTTAFF.

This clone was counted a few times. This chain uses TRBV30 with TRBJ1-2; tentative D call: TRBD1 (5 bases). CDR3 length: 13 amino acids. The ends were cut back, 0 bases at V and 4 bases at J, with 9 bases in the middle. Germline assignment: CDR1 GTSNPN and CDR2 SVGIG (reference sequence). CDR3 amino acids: CAWSVLGGYGYTF. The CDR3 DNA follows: TGTGCCTGGAGTGTACTGGGGGGCTATGGCTACACCTTC.

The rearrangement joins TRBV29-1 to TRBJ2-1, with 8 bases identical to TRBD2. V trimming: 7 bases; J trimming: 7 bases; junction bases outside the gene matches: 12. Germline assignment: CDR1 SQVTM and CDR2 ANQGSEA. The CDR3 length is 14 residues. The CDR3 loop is CSAEGTSGRNEQFF. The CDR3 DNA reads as TGCAGCGCTGAGGGGACCAGCGGGAGAAATGAGCAGTTCTTC.

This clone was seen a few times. The CDR3 nucleotides read TGCAGTGCTGACTACCTAGGAGGCTACACCTTC. Residues: CSADYLGGYTF. The V call is TRBV20-1, the J call TRBJ1-2, with D uncertain. CDR1 and CDR2 (germline): DFQATT, SNEGSKA (reference sequence). Deletions cut 5 bases from V and 8 bases from J, with 12 bases between. The CDR3 is 11 amino acids.

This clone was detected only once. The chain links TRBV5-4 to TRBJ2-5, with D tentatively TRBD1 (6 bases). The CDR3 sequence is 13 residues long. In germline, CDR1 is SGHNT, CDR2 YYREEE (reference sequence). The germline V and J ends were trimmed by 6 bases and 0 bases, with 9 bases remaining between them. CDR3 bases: TGTGCCAGCAAGGGGGTACACCAAGAGACCCAGTACTTC. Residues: CASKGVHQETQYF.

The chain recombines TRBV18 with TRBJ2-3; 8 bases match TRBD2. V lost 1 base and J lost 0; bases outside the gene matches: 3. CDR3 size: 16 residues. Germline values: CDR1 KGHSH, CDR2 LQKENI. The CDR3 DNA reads TGTGCCAGCTCACCACAGGCGGGGGGCAGCACAGATACGCAGTATTTT. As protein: CASSPQAGGSTDTQYF.

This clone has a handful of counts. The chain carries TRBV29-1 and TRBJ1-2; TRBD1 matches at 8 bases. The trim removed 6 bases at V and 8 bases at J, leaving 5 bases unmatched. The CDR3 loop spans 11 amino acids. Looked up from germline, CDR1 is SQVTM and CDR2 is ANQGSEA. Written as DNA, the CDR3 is TGCAGCGTGCAGGGGGCATGGGGCTACACCTTC. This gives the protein CSVQGAWGYTF.

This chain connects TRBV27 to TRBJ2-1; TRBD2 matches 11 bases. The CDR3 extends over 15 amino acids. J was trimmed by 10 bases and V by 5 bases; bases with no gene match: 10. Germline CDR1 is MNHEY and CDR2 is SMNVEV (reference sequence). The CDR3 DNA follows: TGTGCCAGCAGTCCGGGACTAGCGGCGCATGAAGAGCAGTTCTTC. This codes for CASSPGLAAHEEQFF.

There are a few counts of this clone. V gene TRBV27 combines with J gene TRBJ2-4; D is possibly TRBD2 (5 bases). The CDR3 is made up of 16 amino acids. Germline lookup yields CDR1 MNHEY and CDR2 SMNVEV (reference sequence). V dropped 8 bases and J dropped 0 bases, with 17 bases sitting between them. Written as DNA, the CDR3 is TGTGCCAGCTGCTCCACACGGGGTTTAGCCAAAAACATTCAGTACTTC. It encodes CASCSTRGLAKNIQYF.

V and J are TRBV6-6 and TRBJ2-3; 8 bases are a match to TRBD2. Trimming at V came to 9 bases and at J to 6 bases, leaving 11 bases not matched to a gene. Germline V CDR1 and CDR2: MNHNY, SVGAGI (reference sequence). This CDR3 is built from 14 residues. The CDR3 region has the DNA TGTGCCAGTTCTAGAGCGGGAGTATCGGATACGCAGTATTTT. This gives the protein CASSRAGVSDTQYF.

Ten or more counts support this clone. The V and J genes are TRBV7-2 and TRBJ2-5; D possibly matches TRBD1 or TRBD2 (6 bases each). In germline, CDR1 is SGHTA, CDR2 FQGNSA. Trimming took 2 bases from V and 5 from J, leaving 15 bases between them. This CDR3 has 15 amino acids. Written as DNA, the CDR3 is TGTGCCAGCAGCTTACAAGGAGGGGGGCGGGAGACCCAGTACTTC. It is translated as CASSLQGGGRETQYF.

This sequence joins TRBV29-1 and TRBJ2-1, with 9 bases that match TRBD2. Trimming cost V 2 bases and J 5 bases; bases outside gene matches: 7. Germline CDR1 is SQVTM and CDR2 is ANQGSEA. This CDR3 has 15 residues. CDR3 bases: TGCAGCGTTGAATCGGCTAGCGGGATGAACAATGAGCAGTTCTTC. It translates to CSVESASGMNNEQFF.

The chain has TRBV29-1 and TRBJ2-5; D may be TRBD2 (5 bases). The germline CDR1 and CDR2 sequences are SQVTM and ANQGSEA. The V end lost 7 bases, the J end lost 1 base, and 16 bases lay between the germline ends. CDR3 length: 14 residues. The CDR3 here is CSGGRAASQETQYF. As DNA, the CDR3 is TGCAGCGGCGGGCGGGCCGCGAGCCAAGAGACCCAGTACTTC.

The CDR3 nucleotides read TGTGCCACCCGAGTCCCGCGGACAGCTTCCGCCGAGCAGTACTTC. Translating it yields CATRVPRTASAEQYF. The rearrangement uses TRBV6-5 and TRBJ2-7, with D possibly TRBD1 on 6 matching bases. The CDR3 runs to 15 residues. V lost 10 bases, J lost 6 bases, and 25 bases lay in between. Germline CDR1 is MNHEY and CDR2 is SVGAGI.

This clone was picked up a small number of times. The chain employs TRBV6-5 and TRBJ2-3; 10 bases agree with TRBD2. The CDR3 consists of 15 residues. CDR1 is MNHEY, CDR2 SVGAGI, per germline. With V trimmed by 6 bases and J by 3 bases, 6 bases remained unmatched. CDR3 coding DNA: TGTGCCAGCAGACCTAGCGGGAGTGGGACAGATACGCAGTATTTT. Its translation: CASRPSGSGTDTQYF.

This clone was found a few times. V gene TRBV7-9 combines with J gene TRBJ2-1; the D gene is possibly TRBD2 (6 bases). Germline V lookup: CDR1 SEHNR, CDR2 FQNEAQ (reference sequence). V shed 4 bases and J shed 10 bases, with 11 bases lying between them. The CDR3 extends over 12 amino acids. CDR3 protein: CASSSPRGEQFF. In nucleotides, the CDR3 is TGTGCCAGCAGCTCCCCCCGGGGGGAGCAGTTCTTC.

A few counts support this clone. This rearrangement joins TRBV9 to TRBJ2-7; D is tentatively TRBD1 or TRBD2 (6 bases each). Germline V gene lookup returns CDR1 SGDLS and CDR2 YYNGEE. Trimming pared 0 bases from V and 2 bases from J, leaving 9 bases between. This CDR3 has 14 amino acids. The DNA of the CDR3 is TGTGCCAGCAGCGTAGGGGGGGCCACCTACGAGCAGTACTTC. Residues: CASSVGGATYEQYF.

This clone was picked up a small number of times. The CDR3, as DNA: TGTGCCAGCAGCCAAGATGCGGCGGGACAAACCTACGAGCAGTACTTC. Its protein product is CASSQDAAGQTYEQYF. V gene TRBV4-2 combines with J gene TRBJ2-5; the D gene could be TRBD1 or TRBD2 (6 bases each). Matching the DNA end better, TRBJ2-7 makes the J call doubtful. The CDR3 consists of 16 residues. CDR1 LGHNA and CDR2 YNFKEQ come from the germline V gene.

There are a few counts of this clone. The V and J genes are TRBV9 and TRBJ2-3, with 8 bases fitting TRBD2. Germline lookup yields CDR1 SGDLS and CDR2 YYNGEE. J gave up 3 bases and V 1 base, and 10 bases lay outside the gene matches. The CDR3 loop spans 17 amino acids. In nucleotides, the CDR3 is TGTGCCAGCAGCGTAACTGGTCGGGGGGGCTCTACAGATACGCAGTATTTT. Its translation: CASSVTGRGGSTDTQYF.

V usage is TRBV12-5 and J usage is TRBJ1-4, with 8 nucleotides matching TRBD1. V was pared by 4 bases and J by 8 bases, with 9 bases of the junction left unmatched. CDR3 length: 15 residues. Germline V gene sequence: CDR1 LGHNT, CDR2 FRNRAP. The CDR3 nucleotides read TGTGCTAGTGGTTATTATCAGGGGGCCGACGAAAAACTGTTTTTT. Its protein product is CASGYYQGADEKLFF. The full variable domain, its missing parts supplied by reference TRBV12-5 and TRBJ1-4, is DARVTQTPRHKVTEMGQEVTMRCQPILGHNTVFWYRQTMMQGLELLAYFRNRAPLDDSGMPKDRFSAEMPDATLATLKIQPSEPRDSAVYFCASGYYQGADEKLFFGSGTQLSVL.